This TCR beta chain comes out of a study of shared clonotypes between healthy human individuals. The donor population consisted of healthy HIV-negative adults with no recent acute infections or vaccinations. Germline CDR1 is SSHAT and CDR2 is FNYEAQ (reference sequence). There are 15 residues in the CDR3. Genomic DNA from each subset was divided evenly over several immunoSEQ plates. Using ten immunoSEQ deep assay plates, investigators sequenced unsorted PBMC DNA. Clones were read by immunoSEQ multiplex PCR, and TCRdb kept only the in-frame ones, dropping some. The sample lists hundreds of thousands of clones, about 76% seen once, with roughly 13% in the top ten. Study-level results: Sequencing depth was expected to influence donor clonotype sharing.

Remarks on this clone: Its antigen is as yet unknown. An end of the junction differs from the germline gene, which may be a read error.

The material sequenced was PBMCs. The chain is built from TRBV7-7 and TRBJ2-1, with D maybe TRBD2 (7 bases). The TCR originated in a woman aged 40 to 49 in good health. Some clones in this sample may be carry-over from other donors' samples. In DNA, the CDR3 is TGTGCTAGCAACATCGAGGGGGAGGGCCTACATGAGCAGTTCTTC. This translates into CASNIEGEGLHEQFF.